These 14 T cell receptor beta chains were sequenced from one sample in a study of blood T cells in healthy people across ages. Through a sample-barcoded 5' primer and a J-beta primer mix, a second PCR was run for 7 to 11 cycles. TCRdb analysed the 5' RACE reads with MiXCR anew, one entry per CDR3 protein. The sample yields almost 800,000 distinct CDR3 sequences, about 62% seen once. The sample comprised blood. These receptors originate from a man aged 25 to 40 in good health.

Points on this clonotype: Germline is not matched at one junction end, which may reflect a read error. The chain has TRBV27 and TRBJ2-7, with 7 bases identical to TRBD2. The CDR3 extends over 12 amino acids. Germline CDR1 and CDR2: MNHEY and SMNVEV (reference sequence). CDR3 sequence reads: CASRSSGGSMYF. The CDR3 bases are TGTGCTAGCAGGTCTAGTGGCGGGAGTATGTACTTC.

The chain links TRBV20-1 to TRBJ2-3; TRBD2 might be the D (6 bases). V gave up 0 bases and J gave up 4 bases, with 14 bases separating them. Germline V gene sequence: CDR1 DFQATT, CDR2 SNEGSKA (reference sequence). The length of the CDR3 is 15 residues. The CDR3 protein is CSARDPGGSSDTQYF. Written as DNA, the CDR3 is TGCAGTGCTAGAGATCCCGGGGGATCTTCAGATACGCAGTATTTT.

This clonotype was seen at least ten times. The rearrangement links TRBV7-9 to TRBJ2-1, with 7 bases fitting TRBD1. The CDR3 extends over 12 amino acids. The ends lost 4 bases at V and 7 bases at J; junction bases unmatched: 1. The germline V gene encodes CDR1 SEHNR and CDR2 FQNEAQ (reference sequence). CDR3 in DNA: TGTGCCAGCAGCTCACAGGGGAATGAGCAGTTCTTC. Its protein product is CASSSQGNEQFF.

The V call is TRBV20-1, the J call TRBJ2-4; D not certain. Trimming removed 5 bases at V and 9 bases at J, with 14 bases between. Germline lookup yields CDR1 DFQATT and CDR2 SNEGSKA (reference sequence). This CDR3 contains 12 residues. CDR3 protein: CSAPETWGIQYF. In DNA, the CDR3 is TGCAGTGCTCCAGAAACCTGGGGCATTCAGTACTTC.

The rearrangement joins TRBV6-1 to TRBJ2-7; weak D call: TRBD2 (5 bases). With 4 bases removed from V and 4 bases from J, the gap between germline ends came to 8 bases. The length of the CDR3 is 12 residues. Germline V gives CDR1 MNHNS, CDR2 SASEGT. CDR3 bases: TGTGCCAGCAGTGCTCGGGGTTACGAGCAGTACTTC. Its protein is CASSARGYEQYF.

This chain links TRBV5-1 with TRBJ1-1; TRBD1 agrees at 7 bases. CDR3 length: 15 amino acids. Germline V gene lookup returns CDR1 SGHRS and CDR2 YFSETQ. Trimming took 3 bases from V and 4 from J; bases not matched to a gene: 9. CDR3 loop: CASSSYGQVGTEAFF. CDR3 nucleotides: TGCGCCAGCAGCTCATACGGACAGGTGGGCACTGAAGCTTTCTTT.

The CDR3 loop is CSARGNRVGPQETQYF. The CDR3 nucleotides read TGCAGTGCTAGAGGAAACAGGGTCGGCCCCCAAGAGACCCAGTACTTC. The chain combines TRBV20-1 with TRBJ2-5; the D gene is possibly TRBD1 (6 bases). This CDR3 has 16 amino acids. Germline V gives CDR1 DFQATT, CDR2 SNEGSKA (reference sequence). V lost 1 base to trimming and J lost 1 base, with 16 bases between them.

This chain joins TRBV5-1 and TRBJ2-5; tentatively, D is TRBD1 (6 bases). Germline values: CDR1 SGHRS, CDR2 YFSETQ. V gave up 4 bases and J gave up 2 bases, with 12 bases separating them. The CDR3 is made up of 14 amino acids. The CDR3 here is CASSIDRSQETQYF. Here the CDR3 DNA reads TGCGCCAGCAGCATAGACAGGAGTCAAGAGACCCAGTACTTC.

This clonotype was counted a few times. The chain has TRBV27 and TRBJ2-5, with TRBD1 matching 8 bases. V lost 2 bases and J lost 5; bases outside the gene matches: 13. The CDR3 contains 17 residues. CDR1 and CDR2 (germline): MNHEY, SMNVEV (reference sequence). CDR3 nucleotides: TGTGCCAGCAGTTTAAGAATACCGACAGGGGAGTTGGAGACCCAGTACTTC. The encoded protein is CASSLRIPTGELETQYF.

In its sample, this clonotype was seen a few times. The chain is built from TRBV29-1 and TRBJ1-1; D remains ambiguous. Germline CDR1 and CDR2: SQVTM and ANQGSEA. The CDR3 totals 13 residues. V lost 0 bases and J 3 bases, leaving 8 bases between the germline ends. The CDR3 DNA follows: TGCAGCGTTGAAGACCGGAGGGACACTGAAGCTTTCTTT. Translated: CSVEDRRDTEAFF.

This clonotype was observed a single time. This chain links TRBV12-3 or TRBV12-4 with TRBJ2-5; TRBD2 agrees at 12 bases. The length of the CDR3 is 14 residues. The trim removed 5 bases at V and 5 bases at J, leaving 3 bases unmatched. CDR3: CASSPSGGVETQYF. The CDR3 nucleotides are TGTGCCAGCAGTCCTAGCGGGGGGGTGGAGACCCAGTACTTC.

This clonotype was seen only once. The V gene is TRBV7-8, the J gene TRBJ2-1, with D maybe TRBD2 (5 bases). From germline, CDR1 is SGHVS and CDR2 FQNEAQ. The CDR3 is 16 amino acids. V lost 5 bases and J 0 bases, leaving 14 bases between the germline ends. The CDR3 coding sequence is TGTGCCAGCAGCCCAAACGGGATGAGCTCCTACAATGAGCAGTTCTTC. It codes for CASSPNGMSSYNEQFF.

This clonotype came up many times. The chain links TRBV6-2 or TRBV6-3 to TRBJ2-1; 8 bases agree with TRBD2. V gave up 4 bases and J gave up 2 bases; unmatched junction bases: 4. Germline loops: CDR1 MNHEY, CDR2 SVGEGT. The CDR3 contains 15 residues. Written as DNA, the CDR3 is TGTGCCAGCAGTTTGGGACTAGTAGCCTACAATGAGCAGTTCTTC. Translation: CASSLGLVAYNEQFF.

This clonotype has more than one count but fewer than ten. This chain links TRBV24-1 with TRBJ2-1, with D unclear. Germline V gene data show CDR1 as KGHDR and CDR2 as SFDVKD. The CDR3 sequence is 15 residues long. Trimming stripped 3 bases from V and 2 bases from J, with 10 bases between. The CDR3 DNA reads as TGTGCCACCAGTGATCGGTCCCACCCCTACAATGAGCAGTTCTTC. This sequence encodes CATSDRSHPYNEQFF.